This is a list of T cell receptor beta chains from one sample in a study of cytomegalovirus exposure and HLA in healthy donors. This table comes from immunoSEQ multiplex PCR, and its TCRdb copy is limited to in-frame clones, with some not included. Among more than 95,000 clones listed, about 13% were seen once. Source material: PBMCs. These TCRs come from a man aged 35 to 55 in good health and CMV-seropositive. CDR3s include the opening cysteine and the closing phenylalanine or tryptophan. The D gene is left open where the match is weak. The size entry is marked missing in some rows and otherwise reads once, few, many or a size class.

CDR3aa: CASTTRWLAGPEVEQFF
CDR3nt: TGTGCCAGCACCACCCGCTGGCTAGCGGGACCAGAGGTAGAGCAGTTCTTC
d_gene: TRBD2
j_gene: TRBJ2-1
abundance: .
v_gene: TRBV28

CDR3aa: CASGWDTYNQPQHF
CDR3nt: TGTGCTAGTGGTTGGGACACCTACAATCAGCCCCAGCATTTT
d_gene: .
j_gene: TRBJ1-5
abundance: few
v_gene: TRBV12-5

CDR3aa: CASSLGTGGTNTEAFF
CDR3nt: TGTGCCAGCAGCCTCGGGACAGGGGGAACGAACACTGAAGCTTTCTTT
d_gene: TRBD1
j_gene: TRBJ1-1
abundance: few
v_gene: TRBV7-9

CDR3aa: CASSERDRRTQYF
CDR3nt: TGTGCCAGCAGTGAACGGGACAGGCGAACGCAGTATTTT
d_gene: TRBD1
j_gene: TRBJ2-3
abundance: .
v_gene: TRBV6-1

CDR3aa: CASSLEGQGANQPQHF
CDR3nt: TGTGCCAGCAGCTTAGAAGGACAGGGGGCTAATCAGCCCCAGCATTTT
d_gene: TRBD1
j_gene: TRBJ1-5
abundance: .
v_gene: TRBV7-2

CDR3aa: CASSLGQGVVETQYF
CDR3nt: TGTGCCAGCAGTTTGGGTCAGGGGGTGGTAGAGACCCAGTACTTC
d_gene: TRBD1
j_gene: TRBJ2-5
abundance: .
v_gene: TRBV28

CDR3aa: CASSGQGAEAFF
CDR3nt: TGTGCCAGCAGCGGACAGGGGGCTGAAGCTTTCTTT
d_gene: TRBD1
j_gene: TRBJ1-1
abundance: few
v_gene: TRBV9

CDR3aa: CASSQKDALAGGASYEQYF
CDR3nt: TGCGCCAGCAGCCAAAAAGATGCGCTAGCGGGAGGTGCATCCTACGAGCAGTACTTC
d_gene: TRBD2
j_gene: TRBJ2-7
abundance: .
v_gene: TRBV4-1

CDR3aa: CAWSIPVTNEKLFF
CDR3nt: TGTGCCTGGAGTATCCCCGTTACTAATGAAAAACTGTTTTTT
d_gene: .
j_gene: TRBJ1-4
abundance: few
v_gene: TRBV30

CDR3aa: CSVPGLAGGYEQFF
CDR3nt: TGCAGCGTTCCGGGACTAGCGGGAGGCTATGAGCAGTTCTTC
d_gene: TRBD2
j_gene: TRBJ2-1
abundance: few
v_gene: TRBV29-1

CDR3aa: CASSISSGRAYNEQFF
CDR3nt: TGTGCCAGCAGCATCTCTAGCGGGAGGGCCTACAATGAGCAGTTCTTC
d_gene: TRBD2
j_gene: TRBJ2-1
abundance: few
v_gene: TRBV7-2

CDR3aa: CASSTGTQSTDTQYF
CDR3nt: TGCGCCAGCAGCACCGGGACTCAATCCACAGATACGCAGTATTTT
d_gene: .
j_gene: TRBJ2-3
abundance: .
v_gene: TRBV5-1

CDR3aa: CASSGGGGALETGELFF
CDR3nt: TGCGCCAGCAGCGGGGGCGGGGGTGCTTTGGAAACCGGGGAGCTGTTTTTT
d_gene: .
j_gene: TRBJ2-2
abundance: few
v_gene: TRBV5-1

CDR3aa: CASSWTDTGELFF
CDR3nt: TGTGCCAGCAGCTGGACAGATACCGGGGAGCTGTTTTTT
d_gene: .
j_gene: TRBJ2-2
abundance: few
v_gene: TRBV7-9

CDR3aa: CASSYVTGTGTYGYTF
CDR3nt: TGTGCCAGCAGTTACGTGACTGGGACAGGGACCTATGGCTACACCTTC
d_gene: TRBD1
j_gene: TRBJ1-2
abundance: .
v_gene: TRBV6-4

CDR3aa: CASSQDGTSGNYNEQFF
CDR3nt: TGCGCCAGCAGCCAAGATGGGACTAGCGGGAACTACAATGAGCAGTTCTTC
d_gene: TRBD2
j_gene: TRBJ2-1
abundance: few
v_gene: TRBV4-1

CDR3aa: CASSTGQGSGTQYF
CDR3nt: TGCGCCAGCAGCACGGGACAGGGGTCCGGGACCCAGTACTTC
d_gene: TRBD1
j_gene: TRBJ2-5
abundance: .
v_gene: TRBV5-1

CDR3aa: CASSGAGRNEQFF
CDR3nt: TGTGCCAGCAGTGGGGCAGGTCGGAATGAGCAGTTCTTC
d_gene: .
j_gene: TRBJ2-1
abundance: .
v_gene: TRBV2

CDR3aa: CASSFRIGRARYNEQFF
CDR3nt: TGTGCCAGCAGTTTCCGGATCGGGAGGGCCAGGTACAATGAGCAGTTCTTC
d_gene: TRBD2
j_gene: TRBJ2-1
abundance: .
v_gene: TRBV28

CDR3aa: CASSFGGGVGQPQHF
CDR3nt: TGTGCCAGCAGCTTTGGAGGAGGGGTTGGTCAGCCCCAGCATTTT
d_gene: .
j_gene: TRBJ1-5
abundance: .
v_gene: TRBV5-5

CDR3aa: CASSPDSTRVNEQFF
CDR3nt: TGTGCCAGCTCACCTGACTCCACCAGGGTCAATGAGCAGTTCTTC
d_gene: .
j_gene: TRBJ2-1
abundance: few
v_gene: TRBV18

CDR3aa: CASSPGTGGSQPQHF
CDR3nt: TGTGCCAGCAGCCCAGGGACAGGGGGAAGTCAGCCCCAGCATTTT
d_gene: TRBD1
j_gene: TRBJ1-5
abundance: few
v_gene: TRBV9

CDR3aa: CATSRDRGQGGYTF
CDR3nt: TGTGCCACCAGCCGGGACAGGGGGCAAGGAGGCTACACCTTC
d_gene: TRBD1
j_gene: TRBJ1-2
abundance: few
v_gene: TRBV15

CDR3aa: CASTEVFVSDTQYF
CDR3nt: TGTGCCAGTACTGAGGTTTTCGTATCAGATACGCAGTATTTT
d_gene: .
j_gene: TRBJ2-3
abundance: few
v_gene: TRBV6-1